These 22 T cell receptor beta chains were all obtained from the same sample, sequenced in a study of blood T cell repertoires in COVID-19. Clones were read by immunoSEQ multiplex PCR, and TCRdb kept only the in-frame ones, dropping some. This table has fewer than 500,000 clones, about 89% appearing once. The sample was peripheral blood. The receptor source for this set is a woman in her thirties with acute or convalescent COVID-19.

The chain joins TRBV28 to TRBJ2-7; 9 positions agree with TRBD1. Germline CDR1 is MDHEN and CDR2 is SYDVKM. The CDR3 covers 14 residues. With 5 bases clipped from V and 4 bases from J, the junction kept 6 bases outside the gene matches. CDR3 sequence: CASSQQGARYEQYF. For the CDR3, the DNA is TGTGCCAGCAGTCAACAGGGGGCGCGGTACGAGCAGTACTTC.

The V call is TRBV9, the J call TRBJ2-2; D gene uncertain. Trimming removed 0 bases at V and 4 bases at J, with 13 bases between. This CDR3 is 16 amino acids long. CDR1 and CDR2 (germline): SGDLS, YYNGEE. CDR3 loop: CASSVGSSQITGELFF. The CDR3 nucleotides are TGTGCCAGCAGCGTAGGTAGCTCCCAGATCACCGGGGAGCTGTTTTTT.

This sequence joins TRBV6-5 and TRBJ1-1; 8 positions match TRBD1. The trim removed 6 bases at V and 11 bases at J, leaving 8 bases unmatched. Germline V CDR1 and CDR2: MNHEY, SVGAGI. The CDR3 loop spans 12 amino acids. The CDR3 protein is CASRNQGATAFF. The CDR3 coding sequence is TGTGCCAGCAGGAATCAGGGGGCTACGGCTTTCTTT.

This chain joins TRBV11-2 and TRBJ1-5; D is uncertain. Trimming left V 1 base short and J 3 bases short, with 16 bases between. Germline lookup yields CDR1 SGHAT and CDR2 FQNNGV. CDR3 length: 17 amino acids. CDR3: CASSLAVGGRNNQPQHF. The CDR3 coding sequence is TGTGCCAGCAGCTTAGCGGTCGGTGGCAGGAACAATCAGCCCCAGCATTTT.

This clone was seen once. The V gene is TRBV6-6, the J gene TRBJ2-3, with a possible D match to TRBD2 (6 bases). The CDR3 runs to 15 residues. CDR1 is MNHNY and CDR2 is SVGAGI in the germline V gene (reference sequence). V lost 5 bases and J 2 bases, leaving 14 bases between the germline ends. CDR3 loop: CASSPVGGVTDTQYF. For the CDR3, the DNA is TGTGCCAGCAGTCCCGTGGGCGGGGTCACAGATACGCAGTATTTT.

The CDR3 DNA sequence: TGTGCCAGCTCACCACCGGTTCCCAGGGCAAATGAGCAGTTCTTC. Translated: CASSPPVPRANEQFF. The chain links TRBV18 to TRBJ2-1; D possibly corresponds to TRBD1 (5 bases). In germline, CDR1 is KGHSH, CDR2 LQKENI. The V and J ends lost 0 bases and 7 bases respectively, with 13 bases between them. The CDR3 runs to 15 residues.

This clone was observed a handful of times. The chain is built from TRBV6-2 or TRBV6-3 and TRBJ2-3; D is possibly TRBD1 (6 bases). The CDR3 loop spans 14 amino acids. V lost 5 bases to trimming and J lost 1 base, with 10 bases between them. Germline V gene lookup returns CDR1 MNHEY and CDR2 SVGEGT. This chain's CDR3 is CASSSRQGTDTQYF. CDR3 nucleotides: TGTGCCAGCAGTAGTAGACAGGGCACAGATACGCAGTATTTT.

CDR3 loop: CASSLVASGTDTQYF. Written as DNA, the CDR3 is TGTGCCAGCAGCTTGGTAGCTAGTGGGACAGATACGCAGTATTTT. V usage is TRBV5-4 and J usage is TRBJ2-3; the D is unclear. Germline V gene data show CDR1 as SGHNT and CDR2 as YYREEE (reference sequence). The CDR3 runs to 15 residues. Trimming took off 0 bases at V and 3 bases at J, with 11 bases between the two ends.

This chain connects TRBV4-1 to TRBJ2-5, with 9 bases aligning to TRBD2. In germline, CDR1 is MGHRA, CDR2 YSYEKL. There are 15 residues in the CDR3. V lost 2 bases to trimming and J lost 5 bases; unmatched junction nucleotides: 6. CDR3 in amino acids: CASSQIAGAWETQYF. Here the CDR3 DNA reads TGCGCCAGCAGCCAAATAGCGGGGGCCTGGGAGACCCAGTACTTC.

This rearrangement joins TRBV24-1 to TRBJ2-5; tentatively, D is TRBD1 (5 bases). Per the germline V gene, CDR1 is KGHDR and CDR2 is SFDVKD. The germline V and J ends were trimmed by 9 bases and 5 bases, with 21 bases remaining between them. The CDR3 extends over 15 amino acids. The CDR3 loop reads CATRAGAGHEETQYF. DNA of the CDR3: TGTGCCACCCGTGCTGGGGCAGGGCATGAGGAGACCCAGTACTTC.

This chain uses TRBV5-6 with TRBJ2-7; 7 positions agree with TRBD1. The ends lost 2 bases at V and 11 bases at J; junction bases unmatched: 4. The CDR3 totals 11 residues. In germline, CDR1 is SGHDT, CDR2 YYEEEE. This chain's CDR3 is CASSLEDREYF. The CDR3 nucleotides read TGTGCCAGCAGCTTAGAAGACAGGGAGTACTTC. Combining the CDR3 with reference TRBV5-6 and TRBJ2-7 gives the whole variable domain DAGVTQSPTHLIKTRGQQVTLRCSPKSGHDTVSWYQQALGQGPQFIFQYYEEEERQRGNFPDRFSGHQFPNYSSELNVNALLLGDSALYLCASSLEDREYFGPGTRLTVT.

This clone was found once. This chain uses TRBV6-5 with TRBJ2-7; D may be TRBD1 (6 bases). The CDR3 spans 15 residues. V was clipped by 0 bases and J by 5 bases, with 14 bases between them. Germline assignment: CDR1 MNHEY and CDR2 SVGAGI. The CDR3 here is CASSYSMQGKDEQYF. The CDR3 nucleotides are TGTGCCAGCAGTTACTCGATGCAGGGGAAAGACGAGCAGTACTTC.

The gene calls are TRBV25-1 and TRBJ1-6; 7 bases map to TRBD1. CDR1 is MGHDK and CDR2 is SYGVNS in the germline V gene. The CDR3 consists of 17 residues. V lost 6 bases, J lost 5 bases, and 13 bases stayed unmatched. Here the CDR3 DNA reads TGTGCCAGCAGGAGGGGGCTGACAGCGAGGGATAATTCACCCCTCCACTTT. Translated: CASRRGLTARDNSPLHF. The complete variable domain, with remaining parts taken from reference TRBV25-1 and TRBJ1-6, reads EADIYQTPRYLVIGTGKKITLECSQTMGHDKMYWYQQDPGMELHLIHYSYGVNSTEKGDLSSESTVSRIRTEHFPLTLESARPSHTSQYLCASRRGLTARDNSPLHFGNGTRLTVT.

The chain employs TRBV19 and TRBJ2-3, with D unresolved. The CDR3 loop spans 16 amino acids. The ends were cut back, 3 bases at V and 2 bases at J, with 15 bases in the middle. Germline V lookup: CDR1 LNHDA, CDR2 SQIVND (reference sequence). CDR3 sequence (DNA): TGTGCCAGTAGTATGCAGGTCGTAACTTACACAGATACGCAGTATTTT. It translates to CASSMQVVTYTDTQYF.

This chain links TRBV2 with TRBJ1-1; D remains unclear. Trimming removed 4 bases from V and 4 bases from J, with 4 bases in between. CDR3 size: 11 residues. CDR1 SNHLY and CDR2 FYNNEI come from the germline V gene. The CDR3 sequence: CASSVSTEAFF. CDR3 in DNA: TGTGCCAGCAGTGTCTCCACTGAAGCTTTCTTT.

The chain employs TRBV27 and TRBJ1-5, with 9 bases matching TRBD1. The CDR3 contains 14 residues. J gave up 6 bases and V 5 bases, and 5 bases lay outside the gene matches. Germline V lookup: CDR1 MNHEY, CDR2 SMNVEV (reference sequence). The chain's CDR3 is CASSHRGPGQPQHF. The CDR3 DNA reads TGTGCCAGCAGTCACAGGGGGCCGGGTCAGCCCCAGCATTTT.

The V gene is TRBV4-2, the J gene TRBJ1-5; 7 bases agree with TRBD1. Germline V gene lookup returns CDR1 LGHNA and CDR2 YNFKEQ. The CDR3 is 16 amino acids. V shed 0 bases and J 6 bases; nucleotides not matched to a gene: 8. CDR3 DNA: TGTGCCAGCAGCCAAGATCCAGGGGGGTTAGGTCAGCCCCAGCATTTT. This codes for CASSQDPGGLGQPQHF.

This chain connects TRBV19 to TRBJ1-2; possibly TRBD1 for D (5 bases). Germline V gene data show CDR1 as LNHDA and CDR2 as SQIVND (reference sequence). This CDR3 has 17 amino acids. V dropped 6 bases and J dropped 2 bases, with 22 bases sitting between them. The CDR3 spells CASRDIRGSRENYGYTF. Written as DNA, the CDR3 is TGTGCCAGTAGAGATATCCGGGGGAGCAGGGAAAACTATGGCTACACCTTC.

V and J are TRBV30 and TRBJ1-2, with 10 bases that match TRBD1. The length of the CDR3 is 13 residues. V lost 8 bases, J lost 3 bases, and 6 bases stayed unmatched. CDR1 and CDR2 from the germline V gene are GTSNPN and SVGIG (reference sequence). The CDR3 nucleotides read TGTGCCAAAGACAGGGGGCTAGACTATGGCTACACCTTC. Translated: CAKDRGLDYGYTF.

V usage is TRBV2 and J usage is TRBJ2-5, with TRBD1 matching 10 bases. This CDR3 spans 15 amino acids. Trimming took 5 bases from V and 9 from J; bases not matched to a gene: 12. The V gene's germline CDR1 is SNHLY and CDR2 FYNNEI. CDR3 sequence: CASSTTGTGVRAQYF. CDR3 DNA sequence: TGTGCCAGCAGTACTACCGGGACAGGGGTTAGGGCCCAGTACTTC.

The chain is built from TRBV6-5 and TRBJ1-2; D is ambiguous. CDR3 size: 13 residues. Deletions cut 7 bases from V and 7 bases from J, with 16 bases between. CDR1 MNHEY and CDR2 SVGAGI come from the germline V gene. The CDR3 protein is CASTLRAEGGYTF. The CDR3 region has the DNA TGTGCCAGCACCCTTAGGGCGGAGGGTGGCTACACCTTC.

The rearrangement joins TRBV5-6 to TRBJ1-2, with TRBD1 identical over 7 bases. The CDR3 loop spans 12 amino acids. V lost 0 bases and J lost 7; bases outside the gene matches: 0. Germline CDR1 is SGHDT and CDR2 is YYEEEE. In nucleotides, the CDR3 is TGTGCCAGCAGCTTGGCAGGGGGTGGCTACACCTTC. Its translation is CASSLAGGGYTF.